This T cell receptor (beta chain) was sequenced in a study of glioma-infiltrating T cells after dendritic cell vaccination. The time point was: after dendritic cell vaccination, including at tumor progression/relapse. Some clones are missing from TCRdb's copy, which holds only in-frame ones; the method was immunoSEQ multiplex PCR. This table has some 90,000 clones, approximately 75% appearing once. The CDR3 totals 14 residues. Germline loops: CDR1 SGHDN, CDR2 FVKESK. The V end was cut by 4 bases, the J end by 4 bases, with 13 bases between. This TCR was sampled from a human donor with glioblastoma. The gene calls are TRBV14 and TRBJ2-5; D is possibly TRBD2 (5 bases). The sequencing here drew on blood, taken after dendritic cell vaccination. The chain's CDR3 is CASSPHGVGETQYF. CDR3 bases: TGTGCCAGCAGCCCACACGGGGTCGGAGAGACCCAGTACTTC.